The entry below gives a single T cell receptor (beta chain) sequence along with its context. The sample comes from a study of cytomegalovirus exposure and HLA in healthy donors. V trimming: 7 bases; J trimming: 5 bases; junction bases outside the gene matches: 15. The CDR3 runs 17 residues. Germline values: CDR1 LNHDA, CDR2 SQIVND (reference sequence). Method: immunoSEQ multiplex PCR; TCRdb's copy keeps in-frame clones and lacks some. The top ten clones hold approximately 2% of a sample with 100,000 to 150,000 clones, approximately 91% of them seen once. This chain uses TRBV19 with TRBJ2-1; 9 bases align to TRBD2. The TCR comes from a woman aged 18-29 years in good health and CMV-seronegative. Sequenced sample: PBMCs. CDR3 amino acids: CASKIGGLAPTDNEQFF. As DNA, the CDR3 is TGTGCCAGTAAAATCGGTGGACTAGCGCCCACAGACAATGAGCAGTTCTTC. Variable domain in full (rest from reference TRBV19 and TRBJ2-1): DGGITQSPKYLFRKEGQNVTLSCEQNLNHDAMYWYRQDPGQGLRLIYYSQIVNDFQKGDIAEGYSVSREKKESFPLTVTSAQKNPTAFYLCASKIGGLAPTDNEQFFGPGTRLTVL.